This record looks at one TCR beta chain sequence and its context. The antigen remains unidentified. The table came from immunoSEQ multiplex PCR; TCRdb's copy has only in-frame clones and leaves some out. The sample holds fewer than 35,000 clones; about 71% are singletons and the top ten take roughly 0.44%. This sample was included in a study of STAT5B mutations in CD4+ large granular lymphocyte leukemia. Study-wide results and limits: CD4-sorted patient repertoires seemed more clonal than healthy CD4+ repertoires.

CDR1 SGHVS and CDR2 FQNEAQ come from the germline V gene. This CDR3 contains 15 residues. V shed 2 bases and J shed 3 bases, with 8 bases lying between them. This chain links TRBV7-8 with TRBJ1-6, with a tentative D call TRBD1 (5 bases). This TCR was recovered from a human donor in good health. The sample comprised CD4+ T cells from blood buffy coats. CDR3 amino acids: CASSLTGVYNSPLHF. The CDR3 coding sequence is TGTGCCAGCAGCTTAACGGGGGTCTATAATTCACCCCTCCACTTT.